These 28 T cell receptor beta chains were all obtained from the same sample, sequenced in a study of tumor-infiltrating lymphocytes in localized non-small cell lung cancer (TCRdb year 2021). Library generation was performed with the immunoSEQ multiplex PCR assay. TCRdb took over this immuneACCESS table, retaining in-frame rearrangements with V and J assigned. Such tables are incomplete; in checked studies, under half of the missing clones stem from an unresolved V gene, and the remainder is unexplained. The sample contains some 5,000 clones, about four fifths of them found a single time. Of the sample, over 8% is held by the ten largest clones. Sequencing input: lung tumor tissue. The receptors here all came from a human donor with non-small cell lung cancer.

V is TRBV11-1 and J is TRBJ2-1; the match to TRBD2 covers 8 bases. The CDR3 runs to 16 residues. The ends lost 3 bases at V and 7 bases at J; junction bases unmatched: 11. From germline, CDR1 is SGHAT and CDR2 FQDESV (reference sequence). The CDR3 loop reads CASSLSPGTRGNEQFF. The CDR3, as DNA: TGTGCCAGCAGCTTGTCCCCCGGGACTAGGGGGAATGAGCAGTTCTTC.

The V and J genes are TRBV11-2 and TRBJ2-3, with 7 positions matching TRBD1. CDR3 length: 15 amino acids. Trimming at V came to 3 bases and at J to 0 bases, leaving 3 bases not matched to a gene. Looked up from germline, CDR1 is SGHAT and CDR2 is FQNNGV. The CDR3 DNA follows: TGTGCCAGCAGCTTGGGGACAGTTAGCACAGATACGCAGTATTTT. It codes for CASSLGTVSTDTQYF.

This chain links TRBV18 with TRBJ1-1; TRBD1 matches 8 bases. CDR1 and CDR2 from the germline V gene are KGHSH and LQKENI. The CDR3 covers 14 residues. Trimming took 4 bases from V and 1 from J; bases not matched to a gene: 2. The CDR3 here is CASSLGTGNTEAFF. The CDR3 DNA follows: TGTGCCAGCTCACTCGGGACAGGGAACACTGAAGCTTTCTTT.

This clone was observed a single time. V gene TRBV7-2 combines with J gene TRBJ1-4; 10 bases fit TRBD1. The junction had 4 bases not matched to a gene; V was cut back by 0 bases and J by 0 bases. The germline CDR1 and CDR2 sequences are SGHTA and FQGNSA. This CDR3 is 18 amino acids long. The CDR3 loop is CASSLARDRGATNEKLFF. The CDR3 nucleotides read TGTGCCAGCAGCTTAGCGAGGGACAGGGGTGCAACTAATGAAAAACTGTTTTTT.

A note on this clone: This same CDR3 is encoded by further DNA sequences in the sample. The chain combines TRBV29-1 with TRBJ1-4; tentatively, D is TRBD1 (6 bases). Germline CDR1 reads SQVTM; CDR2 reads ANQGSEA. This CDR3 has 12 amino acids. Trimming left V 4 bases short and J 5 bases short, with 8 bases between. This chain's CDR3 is CSVAGGNEKLFF. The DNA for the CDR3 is TGCAGCGTTGCCGGGGGCAATGAAAAACTGTTTTTT. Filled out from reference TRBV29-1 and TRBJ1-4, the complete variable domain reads SAVISQKPSRDICQRGTSLTIQCQVDSQVTMMFWYRQQPGQSLTLIATANQGSEATYESGFVIDKFPISRPNLTFSTLTVSNMSPEDSSIYLCSVAGGNEKLFFGSGTQLSVL.

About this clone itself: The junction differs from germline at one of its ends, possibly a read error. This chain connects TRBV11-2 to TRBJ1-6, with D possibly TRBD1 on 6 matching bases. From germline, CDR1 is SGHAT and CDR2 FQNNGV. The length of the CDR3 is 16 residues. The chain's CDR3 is CVSSLAGAGHGSPLHF. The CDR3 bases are TGTGTCAGCAGCTTAGCGGGGGCAGGTCACGGTTCACCCCTCCACTTT.

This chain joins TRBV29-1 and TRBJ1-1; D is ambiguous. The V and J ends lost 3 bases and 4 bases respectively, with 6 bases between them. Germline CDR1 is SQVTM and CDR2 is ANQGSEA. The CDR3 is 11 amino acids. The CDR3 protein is CSVESGTEAFF. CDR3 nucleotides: TGCAGCGTTGAGTCCGGCACTGAAGCTTTCTTT.

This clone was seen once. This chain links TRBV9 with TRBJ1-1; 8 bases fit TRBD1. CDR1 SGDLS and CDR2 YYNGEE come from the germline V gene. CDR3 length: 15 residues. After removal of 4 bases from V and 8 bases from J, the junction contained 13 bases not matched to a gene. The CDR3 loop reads CASSLGQGEFLEAFF. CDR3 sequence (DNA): TGTGCCAGCAGCCTCGGACAGGGTGAGTTCTTAGAAGCTTTCTTT.

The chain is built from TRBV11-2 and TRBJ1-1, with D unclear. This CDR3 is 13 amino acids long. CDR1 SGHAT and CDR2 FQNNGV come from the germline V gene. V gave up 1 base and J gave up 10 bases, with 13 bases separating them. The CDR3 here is CASSLVSWQRAFF. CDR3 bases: TGTGCCAGCAGCTTAGTATCATGGCAGAGAGCTTTCTTT.

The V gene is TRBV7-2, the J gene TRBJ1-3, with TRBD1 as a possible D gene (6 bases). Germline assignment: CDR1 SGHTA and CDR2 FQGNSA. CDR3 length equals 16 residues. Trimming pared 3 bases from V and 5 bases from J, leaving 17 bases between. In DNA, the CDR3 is TGTGCCAGCAGCTTGTTAAGTCCGGACAGCCGAAACACCATATATTTT. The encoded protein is CASSLLSPDSRNTIYF.

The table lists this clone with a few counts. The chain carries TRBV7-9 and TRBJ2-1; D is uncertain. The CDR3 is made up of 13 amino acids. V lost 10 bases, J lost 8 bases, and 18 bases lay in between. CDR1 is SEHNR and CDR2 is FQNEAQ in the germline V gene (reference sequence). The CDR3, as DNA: TGTGCCATCCCTCCCCTGATTCACCATGAGCAGTTCTTC. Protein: CAIPPLIHHEQFF.

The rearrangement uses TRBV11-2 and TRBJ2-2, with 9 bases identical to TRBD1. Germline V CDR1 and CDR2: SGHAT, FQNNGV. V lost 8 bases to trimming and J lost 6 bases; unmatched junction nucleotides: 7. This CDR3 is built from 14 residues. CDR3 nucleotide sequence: TGTGCCAGCGGGGGACAGGGTTACGCCGGGGAGCTGTTTTTT. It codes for CASGGQGYAGELFF.

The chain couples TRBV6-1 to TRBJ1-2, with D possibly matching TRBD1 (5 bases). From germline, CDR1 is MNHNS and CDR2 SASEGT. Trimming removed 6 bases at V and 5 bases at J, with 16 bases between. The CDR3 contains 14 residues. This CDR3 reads CASRRGGVRYGYTF. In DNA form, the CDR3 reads TGTGCCAGCAGGCGGGGAGGGGTTCGTTATGGCTACACCTTC.

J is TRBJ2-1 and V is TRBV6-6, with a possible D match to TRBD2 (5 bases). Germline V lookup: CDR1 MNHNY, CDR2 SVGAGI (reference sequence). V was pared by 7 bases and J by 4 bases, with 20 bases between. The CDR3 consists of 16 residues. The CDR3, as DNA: TGTGCCAGCACCACATCAAAAACGGGGTTTTACAATGAGCAGTTCTTC. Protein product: CASTTSKTGFYNEQFF.

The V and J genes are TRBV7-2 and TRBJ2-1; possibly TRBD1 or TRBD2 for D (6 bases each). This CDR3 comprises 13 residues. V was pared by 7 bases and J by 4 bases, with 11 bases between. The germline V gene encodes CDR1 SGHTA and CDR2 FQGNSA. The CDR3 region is CASTPGAYNEQFF. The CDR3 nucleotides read TGTGCCAGCACCCCGGGGGCGTACAATGAGCAGTTCTTC.

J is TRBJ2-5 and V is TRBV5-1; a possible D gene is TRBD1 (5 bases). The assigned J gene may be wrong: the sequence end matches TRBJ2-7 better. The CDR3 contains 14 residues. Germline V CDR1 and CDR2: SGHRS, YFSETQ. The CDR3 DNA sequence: TGCGCCAGCAGCTTCGGTGGGGCGGCATACGAGCAGTACTTC. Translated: CASSFGGAAYEQYF.

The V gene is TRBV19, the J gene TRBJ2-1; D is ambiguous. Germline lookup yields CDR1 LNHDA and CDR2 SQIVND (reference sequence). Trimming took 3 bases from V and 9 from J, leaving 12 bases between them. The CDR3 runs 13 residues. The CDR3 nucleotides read TGTGCCAGTAGTATCAAAGGGATCGCTGAGCAGTTCTTC. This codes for CASSIKGIAEQFF.

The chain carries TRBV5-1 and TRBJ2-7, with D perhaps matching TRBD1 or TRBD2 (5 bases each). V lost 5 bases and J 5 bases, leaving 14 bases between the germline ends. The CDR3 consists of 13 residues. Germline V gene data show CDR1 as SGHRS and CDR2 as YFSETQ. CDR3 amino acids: CASSIQGVDEQYF. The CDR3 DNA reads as TGCGCCAGCAGTATTCAGGGAGTGGACGAGCAGTACTTC.

The CDR3 DNA reads TGTGCCAGTAGTACTACAGGAGGTAGAGGTGGCTACACCTTC. The encoded protein is CASSTTGGRGGYTF. The chain employs TRBV19 and TRBJ1-2, with D possibly TRBD1 on 5 matching bases. The ends were cut back, 4 bases at V and 7 bases at J, with 16 bases in the middle. The CDR3 length is 14 residues. Germline V gives CDR1 LNHDA, CDR2 SQIVND (reference sequence).

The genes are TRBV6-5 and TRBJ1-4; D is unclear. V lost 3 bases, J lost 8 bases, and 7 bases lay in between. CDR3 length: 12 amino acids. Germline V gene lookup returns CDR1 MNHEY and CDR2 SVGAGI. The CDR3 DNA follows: TGTGCCAGCAGTTATGGACGAGAAAAACTGTTTTTT. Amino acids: CASSYGREKLFF.

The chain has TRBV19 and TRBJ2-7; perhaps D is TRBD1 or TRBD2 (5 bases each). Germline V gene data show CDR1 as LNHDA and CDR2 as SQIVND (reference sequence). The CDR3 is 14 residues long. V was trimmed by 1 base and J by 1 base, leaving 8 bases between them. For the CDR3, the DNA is TGTGCCAGTAGTATAGTCGAGGGGTCCTACGAGCAGTACTTC. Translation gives CASSIVEGSYEQYF.

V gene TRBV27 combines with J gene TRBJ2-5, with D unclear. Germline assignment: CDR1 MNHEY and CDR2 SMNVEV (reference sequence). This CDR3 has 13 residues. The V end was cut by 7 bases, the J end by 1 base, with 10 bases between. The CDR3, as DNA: TGTGCCAGCACTGACCCAATCCAAGAGACCCAGTACTTC. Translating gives CASTDPIQETQYF.

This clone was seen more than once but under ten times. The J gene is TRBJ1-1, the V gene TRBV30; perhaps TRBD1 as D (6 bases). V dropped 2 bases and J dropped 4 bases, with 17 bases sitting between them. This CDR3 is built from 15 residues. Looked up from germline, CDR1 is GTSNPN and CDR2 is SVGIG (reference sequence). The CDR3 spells CAWSPHRVGGTEAFF. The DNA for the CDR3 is TGTGCCTGGAGTCCCCACAGGGTAGGAGGCACTGAAGCTTTCTTT.

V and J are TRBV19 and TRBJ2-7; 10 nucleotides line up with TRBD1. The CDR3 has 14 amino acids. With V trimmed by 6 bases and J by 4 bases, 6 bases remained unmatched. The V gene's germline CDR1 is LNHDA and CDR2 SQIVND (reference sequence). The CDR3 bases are TGTGCCAGTAGCAAGGAGGGACAGGGGTACGAGCAGTACTTC. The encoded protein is CASSKEGQGYEQYF.

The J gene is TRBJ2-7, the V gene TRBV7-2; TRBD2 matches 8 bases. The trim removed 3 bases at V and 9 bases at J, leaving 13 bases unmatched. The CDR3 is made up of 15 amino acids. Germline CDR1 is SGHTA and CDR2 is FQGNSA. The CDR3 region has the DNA TGTGCCAGCAGCTTGCTCCCGGGACTAGGCTGGCGGCAGTACTTC. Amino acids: CASSLLPGLGWRQYF.

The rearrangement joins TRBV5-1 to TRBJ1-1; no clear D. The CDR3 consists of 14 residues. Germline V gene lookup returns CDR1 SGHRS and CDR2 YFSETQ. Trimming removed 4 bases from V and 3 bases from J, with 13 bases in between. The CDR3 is CASSPGWRDTEAFF. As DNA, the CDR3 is TGCGCCAGCAGCCCAGGATGGAGGGACACTGAAGCTTTCTTT. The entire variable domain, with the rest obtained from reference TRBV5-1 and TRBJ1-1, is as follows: KAGVTQTPRYLIKTRGQQVTLSCSPISGHRSVSWYQQTPGQGLQFLFEYFSETQRNKGNFPGRFSGRQFSNSRSEMNVSTLELGDSALYLCASSPGWRDTEAFFGQGTRLTVV.

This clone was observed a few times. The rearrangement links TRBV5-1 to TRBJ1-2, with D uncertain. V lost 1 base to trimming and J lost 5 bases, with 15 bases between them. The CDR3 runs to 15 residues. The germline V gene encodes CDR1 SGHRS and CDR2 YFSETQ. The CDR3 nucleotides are TGCGCCAGCAGCTTGTCCCCCCCTCAGACGTATGGCTACACCTTC. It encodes CASSLSPPQTYGYTF.

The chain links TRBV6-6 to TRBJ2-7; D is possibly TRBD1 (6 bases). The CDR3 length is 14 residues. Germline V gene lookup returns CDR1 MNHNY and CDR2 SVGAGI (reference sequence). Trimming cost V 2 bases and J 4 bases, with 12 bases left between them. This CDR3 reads CASSYKQGEYEQYF. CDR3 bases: TGTGCCAGCAGTTACAAACAGGGAGAGTACGAGCAGTACTTC.